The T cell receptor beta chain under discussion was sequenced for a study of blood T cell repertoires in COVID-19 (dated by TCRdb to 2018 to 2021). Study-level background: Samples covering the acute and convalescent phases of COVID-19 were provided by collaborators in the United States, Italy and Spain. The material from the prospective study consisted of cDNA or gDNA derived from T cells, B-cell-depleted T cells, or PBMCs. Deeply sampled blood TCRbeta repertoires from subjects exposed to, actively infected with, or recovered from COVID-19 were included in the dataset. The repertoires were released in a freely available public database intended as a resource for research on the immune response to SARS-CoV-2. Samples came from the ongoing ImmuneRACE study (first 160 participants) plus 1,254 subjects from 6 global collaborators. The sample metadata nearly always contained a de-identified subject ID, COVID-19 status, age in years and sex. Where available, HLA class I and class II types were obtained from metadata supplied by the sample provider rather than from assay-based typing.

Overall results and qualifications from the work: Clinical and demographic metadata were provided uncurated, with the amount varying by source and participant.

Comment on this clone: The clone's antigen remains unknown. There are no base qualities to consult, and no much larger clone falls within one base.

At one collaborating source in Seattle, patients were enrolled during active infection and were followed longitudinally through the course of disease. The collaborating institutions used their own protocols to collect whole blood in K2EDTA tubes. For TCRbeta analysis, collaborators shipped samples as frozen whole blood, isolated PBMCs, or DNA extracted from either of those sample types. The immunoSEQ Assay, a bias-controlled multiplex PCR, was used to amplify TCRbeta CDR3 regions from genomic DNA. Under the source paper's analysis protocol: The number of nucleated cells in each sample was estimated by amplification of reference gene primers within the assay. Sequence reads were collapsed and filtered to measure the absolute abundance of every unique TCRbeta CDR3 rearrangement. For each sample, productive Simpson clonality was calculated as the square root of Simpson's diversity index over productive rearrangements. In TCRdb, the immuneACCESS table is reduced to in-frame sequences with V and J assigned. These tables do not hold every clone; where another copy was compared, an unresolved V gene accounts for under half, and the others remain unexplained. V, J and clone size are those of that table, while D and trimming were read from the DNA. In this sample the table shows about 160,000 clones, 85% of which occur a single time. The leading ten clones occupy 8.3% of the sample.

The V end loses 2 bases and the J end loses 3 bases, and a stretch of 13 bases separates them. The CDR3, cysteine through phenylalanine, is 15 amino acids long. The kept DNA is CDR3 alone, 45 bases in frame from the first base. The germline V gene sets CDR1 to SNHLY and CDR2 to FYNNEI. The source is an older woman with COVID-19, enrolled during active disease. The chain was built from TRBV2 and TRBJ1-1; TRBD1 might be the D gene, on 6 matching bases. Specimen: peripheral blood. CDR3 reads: CASSENTGRDTEAFF. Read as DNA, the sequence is TGTGCCAGCAGTGAAAATACAGGGCGAGACACTGAAGCTTTCTTT.